This T cell receptor (beta chain) stems from a study of T-cell reconstitution after alpha-beta-depleted transplantation in children. About this clonotype itself: Its specificity is not known.

Study conclusions and caveats: Alpha-beta T cells about two months after transplant reportedly derived from several hundred expanded graft clones. Among T cells one year after transplant, newly produced cells accounted for most counts and diversity.

V lost 1 base and J 3 bases, leaving 14 bases between the germline ends. Germline V gives CDR1 SGHRS, CDR2 YFSETQ. This CDR3 comprises 15 residues. This sample's TCRbeta library carried unique molecular identifier barcodes. TCRdb reanalysed the PCR reads using MiXCR and keeps one entry per CDR3 protein. The sample includes 250,000 to 400,000 distinct CDR3 sequences, approximately 23% of them seen just once. The sample in question was PBMCs, mostly from graft donor cells, obtained 180 days after TCRalphabeta/CD19-depleted stem cell transplant. This receptor was taken from a male patient younger than 18 who had a stem cell transplant for acute lymphoblastic leukemia, so the T cells may come from the graft donor. The chain couples TRBV5-1 to TRBJ2-7, with unresolved D. Written as DNA, the CDR3 is TGCGCCAGCAGCTTGTGGTTAGGCAGTAACTACGAGCAGTACTTC. The encoded protein is CASSLWLGSNYEQYF. The full variable domain, rest sourced from reference TRBV5-1 and TRBJ2-7, is KAGVTQTPRYLIKTRGQQVTLSCSPISGHRSVSWYQQTPGQGLQFLFEYFSETQRNKGNFPGRFSGRQFSNSRSEMNVSTLELGDSALYLCASSLWLGSNYEQYFGPGTRLTVT.